This TCR beta chain was recovered during a study of shared T cell receptors in the human thymus. Clones were sequenced by immunoSEQ multiplex PCR, and TCRdb holds only the in-frame ones, with some missing. The sample includes hundreds of thousands of clones, around 85% seen only once; the top ten take roughly 0.01%. This clone was seen once. Germline CDR1 is MNHEY and CDR2 is SMNVEV (reference sequence). The CDR3 runs 16 residues. V shed 2 bases and J 8 bases; nucleotides not matched to a gene: 14. A further study also used this sample, focusing on human thymus T cells. That report notes: Having corrective surgery for congenital heart defects, healthy Finnish infants were the ones who donated. Corrective cardiac surgery supplied the resected thymus tissue. There appeared to be biased usage of V and J genes in thymic and blood repertoires. Highly overlapping thymic repertoires in unrelated individuals were reported by related research.

The J gene is TRBJ1-1, the V gene TRBV27; TRBD1 aligns across 7 bases. Specimen: thymocytes. The origin of this receptor is a girl younger than two with a congenital heart defect. For the CDR3, the DNA is TGTGCCAGCAGTTTACGAGGGACAGCAGAAGATGAGGAAGCTTTCTTT. Its translation is CASSLRGTAEDEEAFF.